These T cell receptor beta chains were read from a single sample in a study of blood T cell repertoires in COVID-19. The method was immunoSEQ multiplex PCR; TCRdb's version includes in-frame clones alone and lacks a portion of them. The sample carries about 98,000 clones, approximately 90% recorded once. Sequenced sample: peripheral blood. The origin of the receptors is a man in his 70s with acute or convalescent COVID-19. Both conserved end residues are part of each CDR3. D genes are given only for firm matches. Only some rows state a clone size, as once, few, many or a class for expanded clones.

TRBD1 | TRBJ2-1 | TRBV5-1 | once | TGCGCCAGCAGCATAACGGGACAGGGCTACAATGAGCAGTTCTTC | CASSITGQGYNEQFF
NA | TRBJ2-5 | TRBV21-1 | NA | TGTGCCAGCAGCAAAGAATTTGGACTAGCGGGGGGGAAGACCCAGTACTTC | CASSKEFGLAGGKTQYF
TRBD1 | TRBJ2-3 | TRBV7-8 | NA | TGTGCCAGCAGCTCGACAGGGGAACGCACAGATACGCAGTATTTT | CASSSTGERTDTQYF
NA | TRBJ1-1 | TRBV5-1 | NA | TGCGCCAGCAGCTTGCAGGGGCTCGACACTGAAGCTTTCTTT | CASSLQGLDTEAFF
NA | TRBJ1-1 | TRBV28 | NA | TGTGCCAGCCCCCCCGGGGGGAGGGAGGCAGTGACTGAAGCTTTCTTT | CASPPGGREAVTEAFF
TRBD1 | TRBJ2-7 | TRBV6-5 | NA | TGTGCCAGCAGAATATCCCGACAGGGCGGCGAGCAGTACTTC | CASRISRQGGEQYF
TRBD2 | TRBJ2-6 | TRBV6-1 | NA | TGTGCCAGCAGTGAACCGAGACTAGCTACTGGGGCCAACGTCCTGACTTTC | CASSEPRLATGANVLTF
NA | TRBJ1-2 | TRBV6-2/TRBV6-3 | NA | TGTGCCAGCAGTTACTCGTCGGGGGGAGTAGGGTATGGCTACACCTTC | CASSYSSGGVGYGYTF
TRBD1 | TRBJ2-3 | TRBV6-6 | NA | TGTGCCAGCAGTACGGACAGGGCTGCAGATACGCAGTATTTT | CASSTDRAADTQYF
NA | TRBJ2-5 | TRBV2 | few | TGTGCCAGCAGACGGTACCAAGAGACCCAGTACTTC | CASRRYQETQYF
TRBD2 | TRBJ2-1 | TRBV5-1 | once | TGCGCCAGCAGCCCCGCGGGGGATGCCTACAATGAGCAGTTCTTC | CASSPAGDAYNEQFF
TRBD2 | TRBJ2-1 | TRBV11-3 | NA | TGTGCCAGCAGCCCTCCCCATAGCGGGGGCCTATACAATGAGCAGTTCTTC | CASSPPHSGGLYNEQFF
NA | TRBJ1-2 | TRBV6-6 | NA | TGTGCCAGCACTAGCGGAGCAGGGAACCCTTCTATCGGCTACACCTTC | CASTSGAGNPSIGYTF
TRBD1 | TRBJ1-2 | TRBV15 | once | TGTGCCACCAGGGGACAGGGCGAATATGGCTACACCTTC | CATRGQGEYGYTF
NA | TRBJ1-3 | TRBV7-9 | NA | TGTGCCAGCAGCTTAGCAGGGGAATCTCACCCCCTAGGGTTT | CASSLAGESHPLGF
TRBD2 | TRBJ2-3 | TRBV28 | NA | TGTGCCAGCAGCGGTACAGTGGTAGCGGGGCGTTTGGGCACAGATACGCAGTATTTT | CASSGTVVAGRLGTDTQYF
NA | TRBJ1-6 | TRBV10-1 | NA | TGCGCCAGCAGTGAAGACATCAATTCACCCCTCCACTTT | CASSEDINSPLHF
NA | TRBJ1-2 | TRBV27 | once | TGTGCCAGCACCGGAACAGGTCTAAATGGCTATGGCTACACCTTC | CASTGTGLNGYGYTF
NA | TRBJ2-2 | TRBV3-1/TRBV3-2 | once | TGTGCCAGCAGTTTTGGAGGGAACACCGGGGAGCTGTTTTTT | CASSFGGNTGELFF
NA | TRBJ2-3 | TRBV6-5 | NA | TGTGCCACCACGGAGAATGAGGGTACGCAGTATTTT | CATTENEGTQYF
NA | TRBJ2-5 | TRBV6-5 | NA | TGTGCCAGCATTCGGGAGACCCAGTACTTC | CASIRETQYF
NA | TRBJ2-2 | TRBV5-1 | NA | TGCGCCAGCGGAACGACAGGAGTGAACACCGGGGAGCTGTTTTTT | CASGTTGVNTGELFF
NA | TRBJ1-2 | TRBV19 | NA | TGTGCCAGTGAAACAGGGAACCCCTATGGCTACACCTTC | CASETGNPYGYTF
TRBD1 | TRBJ1-2 | TRBV9 | few | TGTGCCAGCAGCCCAACAGGGGGGCTCTATGGCTACACCTTC | CASSPTGGLYGYTF
TRBD1 | TRBJ1-6 | TRBV12-3/TRBV12-4 | NA | TGTGCCAGCAGTTTGGGACAGAACTCACCCCTCCACTTT | CASSLGQNSPLHF
TRBD1 | TRBJ1-1 | TRBV23-1 | NA | TGCGCCAGCAGTCAATCTGGGGACAGGGGGGTAGCTTTCTTT | CASSQSGDRGVAFF
NA | TRBJ2-3 | TRBV4-1 | NA | TGCGCCAGCAGCCAAGTAGGGGCAGTCACAGATACGCAGTATTTT | CASSQVGAVTDTQYF
NA | TRBJ2-3 | TRBV25-1 | NA | TGTGCCAGCAGTGAATTAGGCGGAACTAGCACAGATACGCAGTATTTT | CASSELGGTSTDTQYF
TRBD1 | TRBJ1-3 | TRBV6-6 | few | TGTGCCAGCAGTTACTCGGACAGGTCTGGAAACACCATATATTTT | CASSYSDRSGNTIYF
TRBD2 | TRBJ2-5 | TRBV5-6 | NA | TGTGCCAGCAGCCCCCTAGGAGCGGGGGGGCCGGAGACCCAGTACTTC | CASSPLGAGGPETQYF
NA | TRBJ2-6 | TRBV3-1/TRBV3-2 | NA | TGTGCCAGCAGCCAAGTTCCGGGTGGGGCCAACGTCCTGACTTTC | CASSQVPGGANVLTF
NA | TRBJ1-1 | TRBV9 | NA | TGTGCCAGCAGCGTAGAGCCGAACACTGAAGCTTTCTTT | CASSVEPNTEAFF
NA | TRBJ1-2 | TRBV7-9 | NA | TGTGCCAGCAGCTTAGTGTCCGGGGGTGGCTACACCTTC | CASSLVSGGGYTF
TRBD1 | TRBJ2-5 | TRBV7-8 | NA | TGTGCCAGCAGCCCTGGGACAGGGGGCAAAGAGACCCAGTACTTC | CASSPGTGGKETQYF
NA | TRBJ1-1 | TRBV6-6 | NA | TGTGCCAGCAGTTACCCATCCACGGGGAGCGGCACTGAAGCTTTCTTT | CASSYPSTGSGTEAFF
NA | TRBJ1-6 | TRBV19 | NA | TGTGCCAGTAGTATAGACGGGAACGGATATAATTCACCCCTCCACTTT | CASSIDGNGYNSPLHF
NA | TRBJ1-6 | TRBV12-3/TRBV12-4 | NA | TGTGCCAGCACCAATTTACTCCGGGACTCCCTCCACTTT | CASTNLLRDSLHF
TRBD1 | TRBJ1-1 | TRBV11-2 | NA | TGTGCCAGCAGCCCCCTTAGGGACAGTCTAATGAACACTGAAGCTTTCTTT | CASSPLRDSLMNTEAFF
TRBD1 | TRBJ1-4 | TRBV28 | few | TGTGCCAGCAGTCCCTCGGACAGGGGGGAAGAAAAACTGTTTTTT | CASSPSDRGEEKLFF
TRBD2 | TRBJ2-5 | TRBV3-1/TRBV3-2 | once | TGTGCCAGCAGCCAAGGGCTAGCGGCCAACCAAGAGACCCAGTACTTC | CASSQGLAANQETQYF
TRBD1 | TRBJ1-2 | TRBV6-5 | NA | TGTGCCAGCAGTTCCCCCGGACAGGGAAACTATGGCTACACCTTC | CASSSPGQGNYGYTF